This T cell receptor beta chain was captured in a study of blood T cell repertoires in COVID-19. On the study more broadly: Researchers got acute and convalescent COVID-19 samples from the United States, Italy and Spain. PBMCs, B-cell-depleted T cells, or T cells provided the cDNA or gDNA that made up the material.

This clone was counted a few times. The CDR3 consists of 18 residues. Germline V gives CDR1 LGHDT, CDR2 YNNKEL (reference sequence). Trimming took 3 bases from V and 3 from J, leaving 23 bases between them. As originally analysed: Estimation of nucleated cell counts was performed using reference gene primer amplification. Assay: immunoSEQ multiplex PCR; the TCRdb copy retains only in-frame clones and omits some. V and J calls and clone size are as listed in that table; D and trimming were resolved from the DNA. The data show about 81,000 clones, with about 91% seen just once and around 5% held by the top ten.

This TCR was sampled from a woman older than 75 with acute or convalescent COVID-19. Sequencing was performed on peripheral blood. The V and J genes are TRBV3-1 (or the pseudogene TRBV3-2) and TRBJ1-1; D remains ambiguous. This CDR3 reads CASSHDKGKGGADTEAFF. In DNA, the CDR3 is TGTGCCAGCAGCCATGATAAGGGAAAGGGAGGTGCCGACACTGAAGCTTTCTTT.